The T cell receptor beta chain described here comes from a study of identical twins. From the 5' RACE reads, TCRdb called clonotypes with MiXCR, one entry per CDR3 protein. The sample includes approximately 210,000 distinct CDR3 sequences, 5.5% to 7.5% of them seen just once. In its sample, this clonotype was seen a few times. V was pared by 5 bases and J by 3 bases, with 17 bases between. The germline CDR1 and CDR2 sequences are DFQATT and SNEGSKA (reference sequence). The CDR3 contains 14 residues. These sequences were also reported in another study, on T cells expressing NK-cell markers.

V and J are TRBV20-1 and TRBJ2-7; no clear D. The receptor was derived from a woman aged 18-29 years in good health. Sequencing used CD8+ T cells sorted from blood. CDR3: CSALKALSYYEQYF. The CDR3 nucleotides read TGCAGTGCTCTAAAGGCACTTAGTTACTACGAGCAGTACTTC.